The 24 T cell receptor beta chains below were found in one sample sequenced in a study of beta chain features in type 1 diabetes. Findings of the study overall: Within each of all four CD4+ subsets, Type 1 diabetes patients had TCRB CDR3s that were moderately but significantly shorter.

Expressed TCRB transcripts were sequenced because the entire RNA isolate underwent reverse transcription. Method: immunoSEQ multiplex PCR; TCRdb's copy keeps in-frame clones and lacks some. The sample lists hundreds of thousands of clones; under 13% were seen once. These TCRs are of unknown antigen specificity. Source material: naive CD4+ T cells from blood. The receptors derive from a man younger than 40 with type 1 diabetes.

This clone has more than one count but fewer than ten. The CDR3: CASSGTGGSPLHF. For the CDR3, the DNA is TGTGCCAGCAGCGGGACAGGGGGCTCACCCCTCCACTTT. V usage is TRBV21-1 and J usage is TRBJ1-6; the table's D call TRBD1 went unverified against the DNA. TRBV21-1 counts as a pseudogene. The CDR3 extends over 13 amino acids.

The sample holds a few counts of this clone. This chain connects TRBV19 to TRBJ1-6; 8 bases map to TRBD1. Germline trimming cut 5 bases from V and 11 bases from J; bases unmatched to any gene: 8. The CDR3 has 14 residues. Looked up from germline, CDR1 is LNHDA and CDR2 is SQIVND (reference sequence). CDR3 DNA sequence: TGTGCCAGTAGTTTCGACAGGGGACGTACACCCCTCCACTTT. Encoded protein: CASSFDRGRTPLHF.

CDR3 region: CAISENNPQGQFF. The CDR3 DNA reads as TGTGCCATCAGTGAAAATAACCCTCAGGGGCAGTTCTTC. The chain recombines TRBV10-3 with TRBJ2-1, with a tentative D call TRBD1 (5 bases). The ends were cut back, 3 bases at V and 12 bases at J, with 15 bases in the middle. Germline loops: CDR1 ENHRY, CDR2 SYGVKD. The CDR3 runs 13 residues.

For this clone: Other DNA sequences within the sample encode an identical CDR3. The chain combines TRBV27 with TRBJ1-1; D may be TRBD1 (6 bases). CDR1 and CDR2 from the germline V gene are MNHEY and SMNVEV (reference sequence). The CDR3 totals 13 residues. V dropped 0 bases and J dropped 5 bases, with 7 bases sitting between them. The CDR3 protein is CASSLSGGTEAFF. CDR3 nucleotide sequence: TGTGCCAGCAGTTTATCAGGGGGTACTGAAGCTTTCTTT.

Only a few counts were recorded for this clone. The rearrangement joins TRBV2 to TRBJ1-2; tentatively, D is TRBD1 (5 bases). Germline V CDR1 and CDR2: SNHLY, FYNNEI. Trimming shortened V by 7 bases and J by 6 bases, and 15 bases separated the two germline ends. The CDR3 has 13 amino acids. The DNA of the CDR3 is TGTGCCAGCACCCTTCTAGGGGCCCATGGCTACACCTTC. Translating gives CASTLLGAHGYTF.

V gene TRBV5-1 combines with J gene TRBJ2-7; TRBD2 might be the D (5 bases). The germline V gene has CDR1 SGHRS and CDR2 YFSETQ. The CDR3 sequence is 15 residues long. The V and J ends lost 4 bases and 0 bases respectively, with 14 bases between them. The CDR3 region is CASSPEVRVSYEQYF. The CDR3 nucleotides read TGCGCCAGCAGCCCGGAGGTCCGGGTCTCCTACGAGCAGTACTTC.

This clone was detected a few times. The chain joins TRBV7-2 to TRBJ2-3, with 7 bases identical to TRBD2. The CDR3 extends over 12 amino acids. V lost 4 bases to trimming and J lost 11 bases; unmatched junction nucleotides: 6. Germline V lookup: CDR1 SGHTA, CDR2 FQGNSA. CDR3 DNA: TGTGCCAGCAGCTCCCAGCGGGACCAGCAGTATTTT. Translated, it gives CASSSQRDQQYF.

This clone has more than one count but fewer than ten. DNA of the CDR3: TGTGCCAGCTCACCATTAGGTCAGGGGGCGCATAATGAGCAGTTCTTC. It specifies CASSPLGQGAHNEQFF. The chain recombines TRBV18 with TRBJ2-1; 8 bases fit TRBD1. CDR1 KGHSH and CDR2 LQKENI come from the germline V gene. This CDR3 has 16 residues. Losses at the gene ends were 2 bases for V and 7 bases for J; bases not matched to a gene: 10.

This chain links TRBV11-2 with TRBJ2-2; perhaps TRBD1 as D (6 bases). Germline loops: CDR1 SGHAT, CDR2 FQNNGV. The ends were cut back, 5 bases at V and 3 bases at J, with 10 bases in the middle. The CDR3 is made up of 14 amino acids. The CDR3 region has the DNA TGTGCCAGCAGCGGGGACATCTACACCGGGGAGCTGTTTTTT. Its translation: CASSGDIYTGELFF.

The CDR3 DNA reads TGTGCCAGCAGCTTACCCCCTGTGAACATGAACACTGAAGCTTTCTTT. It encodes CASSLPPVNMNTEAFF. This rearrangement joins TRBV7-8 to TRBJ1-1, with unresolved D. This CDR3 is 16 amino acids long. Trimming cost V 2 bases and J 0 bases, with 13 bases left between them. Germline lookup yields CDR1 SGHVS and CDR2 FQNEAQ.

The V call is TRBV10-3, the J call TRBJ2-7; a weak D match, TRBD1 (6 bases). Germline assignment: CDR1 ENHRY and CDR2 SYGVKD. The length of the CDR3 is 12 residues. Trimming shortened V by 4 bases and J by 2 bases, and 6 bases separated the two germline ends. The CDR3: CAISGQAYEQYF. CDR3 in DNA: TGTGCCATCAGTGGACAGGCCTACGAGCAGTACTTC.

The V call is TRBV5-1, the J call TRBJ1-1; the D gene is possibly TRBD1 (5 bases). Trimming left V 7 bases short and J 1 base short, with 20 bases between. The germline V gene has CDR1 SGHRS and CDR2 YFSETQ. This CDR3 is built from 16 residues. The CDR3 DNA reads TGCGCCAGCTTCGGGGGTCCAGGGCCCCGGAACACTGAAGCTTTCTTT. It codes for CASFGGPGPRNTEAFF.

The rearrangement joins TRBV4-1 to TRBJ1-2; D unclear. The V gene lost 1 base and the J gene lost 0 bases, with 6 bases spanning the gap. CDR3 length: 14 amino acids. Germline V CDR1 and CDR2: MGHRA, YSYEKL. The CDR3: CASSQGASNYGYTF. The CDR3 nucleotides read TGCGCCAGCAGCCAAGGCGCTTCTAACTATGGCTACACCTTC.

V gene TRBV6-5 combines with J gene TRBJ2-7; 10 nucleotides agree with TRBD2. CDR1 MNHEY and CDR2 SVGAGI come from the germline V gene. V gave up 0 bases and J gave up 1 base; unmatched junction bases: 3. This CDR3 has 16 residues. CDR3 region: CASSYSSGGDSYEQYF. CDR3 coding DNA: TGTGCCAGCAGTTACTCGAGCGGGGGGGATTCCTACGAGCAGTACTTC.

This clone was seen a few times. V usage is TRBV21-1 and J usage is TRBJ1-1; the table's D gene call, TRBD1, was not cross checked with the DNA. TRBV21-1 is tagged as a pseudogene. This CDR3 has 15 residues. Here the CDR3 reads CASSVRQGSSTEAFF. DNA of the CDR3: TGTGCCAGCAGCGTCAGACAGGGGTCTTCCACTGAAGCTTTCTTT.

This clone has just a few counts. The chain employs TRBV7-2 and TRBJ2-7; 10 bases map to TRBD1. The CDR3 contains 14 residues. Germline-derived CDR1 and CDR2 are SGHTA and FQGNSA. The J segment lost 4 bases and the V segment lost 5 bases, leaving 5 bases of the junction unmatched. The CDR3 here is CASSKRQGAYEQYF. For the CDR3, the DNA is TGTGCCAGCAGCAAGCGACAGGGGGCGTACGAGCAGTACTTC.

This clone has only a few counts. The chain carries TRBV6-1 and TRBJ2-5; TRBD1 matches 10 bases. The J segment lost 4 bases and the V segment lost 6 bases, leaving 8 bases of the junction unmatched. The CDR3 contains 15 residues. Looked up from germline, CDR1 is MNHNS and CDR2 is SASEGT. CDR3 coding DNA: TGTGCCAGCAGACTCGACAGGGGGCGGCCAGAGACCCAGTACTTC. Residues: CASRLDRGRPETQYF.

The chain recombines TRBV4-2 with TRBJ1-1; 9 bases are shared with TRBD1. The length of the CDR3 is 15 residues. V was clipped by 3 bases and J by 10 bases; unmatched bases: 12. Germline CDR1 reads LGHNA; CDR2 reads YNFKEQ. The CDR3 coding sequence is TGTGCCAGCAGCCATCCTCCGGGACAGGGTGTGTCAGCTTTCTTT. Translated: CASSHPPGQGVSAFF.

There are a few counts of this clone. This sequence joins TRBV5-4 and TRBJ1-1; the D is unclear. V was pared by 0 bases and J by 10 bases, with 10 bases between. The CDR3 is 12 residues long. Germline CDR1 reads SGHNT; CDR2 reads YYREEE (reference sequence). In nucleotides, the CDR3 is TGTGCCAGCAGCTTGGATGAGGGAGGAGCTTTCTTT. Amino acids: CASSLDEGGAFF.

This clone was observed a few times. The J gene is TRBJ2-5, the V gene TRBV15, with a possible D match to TRBD2 (7 bases). CDR1 is LNHNV, CDR2 YYDKDF, per germline (reference sequence). Trimming removed 9 bases at V and 0 bases at J, with 17 bases between. The CDR3 runs to 15 residues. The CDR3, as DNA: TGTGCCACGGGGGCGGGGGCCGCCAACCAAGAGACCCAGTACTTC. Its protein is CATGAGAANQETQYF.

The chain has TRBV5-6 and TRBJ2-5; maybe TRBD1 (6 bases). Germline V lookup: CDR1 SGHDT, CDR2 YYEEEE. The ends were cut back, 7 bases at V and 7 bases at J, with 14 bases in the middle. The CDR3 has 12 amino acids. Written as DNA, the CDR3 is TGTGCCAGCCGAGGGGACACCAGGACCCAGTACTTC. Protein product: CASRGDTRTQYF.

V gene TRBV4-2 combines with J gene TRBJ1-6; D remains ambiguous. Trimming stripped 3 bases from V and 13 bases from J, with 13 bases between. This CDR3 spans 13 amino acids. The germline V gene has CDR1 LGHNA and CDR2 YNFKEQ. The CDR3 DNA is TGTGCCAGCAGCCAGGAATTTAGGCGGCCCCTCCACTTT. It encodes CASSQEFRRPLHF.

This clone appeared a few times. The V call is TRBV7-6, the J call TRBJ2-1; 7 positions match TRBD1. After removal of 4 bases from V and 0 bases from J, the junction contained 9 bases not matched to a gene. CDR1 and CDR2 (germline): SGHVS, FNYEAQ. The CDR3 loop spans 17 amino acids. The CDR3 loop is CASSSSSTGRSYNEQFF. The CDR3, as DNA: TGTGCCAGCAGCTCGAGCTCGACAGGGCGCTCCTACAATGAGCAGTTCTTC. Combining the CDR3 with reference TRBV7-6 and TRBJ2-1 gives the whole variable domain GAGVSQSPRYKVTKRGQDVALRCDPISGHVSLYWYRQALGQGPEFLTYFNYEAQQDKSGLPNDRFSAERPEGSISTLTIQRTEQRDSAMYRCASSSSSTGRSYNEQFFGPGTRLTVL.

In this sample, this clone turned up a few times. The rearrangement links TRBV4-3 to TRBJ2-7; maybe TRBD1 (6 bases). V shed 4 bases and J shed 7 bases, with 20 bases lying between them. The germline gives CDR1 LGHNA, CDR2 YSLEER. There are 15 residues in the CDR3. For the CDR3, the DNA is TGCGCCAGCAGCCCACAAATCTACAGGGTTGATGAGCAGTACTTC. Protein: CASSPQIYRVDEQYF.